Listed here is a single TCR beta chain. This record belongs to a study of blood T cell repertoires in COVID-19. The wider study: Some COVID-19 samples were acute and others convalescent; all came from the United States, Italy and Spain. Nucleic acid was either cDNA or gDNA, and it came from T cells, B-cell-depleted T cells, or PBMCs.

This CDR3 is 14 amino acids long. The V gene's germline CDR1 is SGHRS and CDR2 YFSETQ. Trimming removed 3 bases at V and 4 bases at J, with 13 bases between. Original analysis: Nucleated cell number was recorded as an estimate derived from reference gene primer amplification. The data were produced by immunoSEQ multiplex PCR, yet TCRdb's version contains in-frame clones alone and is incomplete. Clonal size and the V and J genes are those of that table, whereas D and trimming came from the DNA. The repertoire consists of just under 30,000 clones, with around 89% occurring once and the leading ten covering around a tenth.

The material sequenced was peripheral blood. This receptor was identified in a human donor in a cohort sampled during active COVID-19. V usage is TRBV5-1 and J usage is TRBJ2-5; D remains ambiguous. Written as DNA, the CDR3 is TGCGCCAGCAGCTATTCCCCCTCCGGAGAGACCCAGTACTTC. Translated, it gives CASSYSPSGETQYF.